The 8 T cell receptor beta chains in this list originate from one sample, sequenced in a study of cytomegalovirus exposure and HLA in healthy donors. A multiplex PCR was run with 60 Vbeta primers and 13 Jbeta primers. Using immunoSEQ multiplex PCR, the repertoire was profiled, and TCRdb retains in-frame clones only, with some absent. In the table there are around 180,000 clones, around 82% of which are singletons. Input material: PBMCs. All receptors come from a woman aged 45-65 years in good health and CMV-seropositive.

As to this clone: One end of the junction varies from germline; a read error may be responsible. This sequence joins TRBV6-5 and TRBJ1-1; TRBD1 agrees at 7 bases. This CDR3 region has 13 residues. Germline lookup yields CDR1 MNHEY and CDR2 SVGAGI. As DNA, the CDR3 is TGTGCCAGCAGTTACTCGATCAGGGGGGCGCGTGCCTTT. Its translation: CASSYSIRGARAF.

This clone was detected only once. The J gene is TRBJ1-2, the V gene TRBV5-6; D not resolved. The V and J ends lost 0 bases and 6 bases respectively, with 12 bases between them. Germline CDR1 is SGHDT and CDR2 is YYEEEE. This CDR3 is built from 14 residues. CDR3 region: CASSLAAGVDGYTF. DNA of the CDR3: TGTGCCAGCAGCTTGGCCGCCGGTGTAGATGGCTACACCTTC.

Here the CDR3 reads CASSLGTGNGQPQHF. Written as DNA, the CDR3 is TGTGCCAGCAGCTTAGGGACAGGGAACGGGCAGCCCCAGCATTTT. The genes are TRBV11-2 and TRBJ1-5; 8 bases agree with TRBD1. CDR1 SGHAT and CDR2 FQNNGV come from the germline V gene. The CDR3 contains 15 residues. The V segment lost 1 base and the J segment 7 bases; nucleotides outside the gene matches: 6.

The gene calls are TRBV11-3 and TRBJ2-1; D call uncertain. Trimming removed 1 base at V and 3 bases at J, with 10 bases between. This CDR3 contains 15 residues. Germline CDR1 and CDR2: SGHNT and YENEEA. The CDR3: CASSLVQVDYNEQFF. The CDR3 nucleotides are TGTGCCAGCAGCTTAGTGCAGGTAGACTACAATGAGCAGTTCTTC.

This clone was seen more than once but under ten times. This rearrangement joins TRBV4-1 to TRBJ2-3; TRBD2 matches at 8 bases. Germline CDR1 reads MGHRA; CDR2 reads YSYEKL. Losses at the gene ends were 3 bases for V and 1 base for J; bases not matched to a gene: 6. The CDR3 spans 16 residues. This CDR3 reads CASSQSGGAGTDTQYF. The CDR3 bases are TGCGCCAGCAGCCAGAGCGGGGGCGCTGGCACAGATACGCAGTATTTT.

The rearrangement joins TRBV25-1 to TRBJ2-2, with TRBD2 identical over 7 bases. The CDR3 length is 15 residues. The V gene end was trimmed by 1 base and the J gene end by 4 bases; junction bases not matched to a gene: 3. Germline assignment: CDR1 MGHDK and CDR2 SYGVNS. CDR3 DNA sequence: TGTGCCAGCAGTGAATCCGGGGGGTTCACCGGGGAGCTGTTTTTT. This encodes CASSESGGFTGELFF.

This sequence joins TRBV5-1 and TRBJ1-1, with D unclear. The CDR3 is 14 residues long. Trimming took off 4 bases at V and 0 bases at J, with 10 bases between the two ends. Germline CDR1 SGHRS, CDR2 YFSETQ. Written as DNA, the CDR3 is TGCGCCAGCAGCCTCTATCGGGTGAACACTGAAGCTTTCTTT. It is translated as CASSLYRVNTEAFF.

This sequence joins TRBV2 and TRBJ1-1, with TRBD1 as a possible D gene (6 bases). The germline V gene encodes CDR1 SNHLY and CDR2 FYNNEI. The CDR3 covers 13 residues. V gave up 6 bases and J gave up 4 bases, with 12 bases separating them. The CDR3 reads CASSLDSFTEAFF. In nucleotides, the CDR3 is TGTGCCAGCAGCCTGGACAGTTTCACTGAAGCTTTCTTT. Using reference TRBV2 and TRBJ1-1 for the parts outside the CDR3, the full variable domain is EPEVTQTPSHQVTQMGQEVILRCVPISNHLYFYWYRQILGQKVEFLVSFYNNEISEKSEIFDDQFSVERPDGSNFTLKIRSTKLEDSAMYFCASSLDSFTEAFFGQGTRLTVV.